The 7 T cell receptor beta chains presented below share a single source sample, sequenced in a study of T cells in Graves' hyperthyroidism and ophthalmopathy (dated by TCRdb to between 2018 and 2021). To prepare the library, multiplex PCR was applied. TCRdb lists the instrument as Illumina HiSeq 2000. Amplification of TCR beta CDR3 regions was carried out from RNA transcripts. A first-round RT-PCR of the TCR CDR3 used the HTBI primer set with the Qiagen OneStep RT-PCR kit. TCRdb itself trimmed the public reads at Q25 with fastp, ran MiXCR and retained productive beta chains. All rows with the same CDR3 protein become a single entry with the most common DNA and genes. Here the sample has some 530,000 distinct CDR3 sequences; around a fifth occur a single time. Jointly, the top ten make up under 55% of the sample. The specimen sequenced was blood. These receptors were collected from an older woman with Graves' ophthalmopathy.

This clonotype was counted ten times or more. The chain combines TRBV28 with TRBJ2-3; a possible D gene is TRBD1 (6 bases). The CDR3 sequence is 14 residues long. The ends were cut back, 8 bases at V and 0 bases at J, with 12 bases in the middle. From germline, CDR1 is MDHEN and CDR2 SYDVKM. The CDR3 region has the DNA TGTGCCAGCGCCCGGACAGCTAGCACAGATACGCAGTATTTT. Translating it yields CASARTASTDTQYF.

The chain has TRBV7-9 and TRBJ2-3; D possibly uses TRBD1 or TRBD2 (5 bases each). CDR3 size: 15 residues. Trimming pared 6 bases from V and 0 bases from J, leaving 13 bases between. Looked up from germline, CDR1 is SEHNR and CDR2 is FQNEAQ (reference sequence). CDR3 DNA sequence: TGTGCCAGCAGGAAGGGGCGGGTCAGCACAGATACGCAGTATTTT. Its translation: CASRKGRVSTDTQYF.

In the case of this clonotype: A read error may produce the germline difference seen at one junction end. The V and J genes are TRBV6-1 and TRBJ2-5, with D hard to call. This CDR3 contains 12 residues. Per germline, CDR1 MNHNS and CDR2 SASEGT. This chain's CDR3 is CASTEMWETQYF. The CDR3 DNA sequence: TGTGCCAGCACTGAAATGTGGGAGACCCAGTACTTC.

The rearrangement links TRBV12-3 or TRBV12-4 to TRBJ2-7; 11 bases align to TRBD1. Trimming at V came to 6 bases and at J to 5 bases, leaving 9 bases not matched to a gene. The CDR3 has 15 amino acids. CDR3 loop: CASRLGQGGTHEQYF. As DNA, the CDR3 is TGTGCCAGCAGGCTGGGACAGGGGGGCACCCACGAGCAGTACTTC.

The table lists this clonotype with a few counts. The V and J genes are TRBV4-1 and TRBJ2-3, with D possibly being TRBD1 (6 bases). Germline values: CDR1 MGHRA, CDR2 YSYEKL. The CDR3 loop spans 14 amino acids. Between the trimmed V and J ends, which lost 1 base and 5 bases, there was a span of 10 bases. The chain's CDR3 is CASSQVGGRDTQYF. CDR3 nucleotide sequence: TGCGCCAGCAGCCAAGTAGGGGGTCGAGATACGCAGTATTTT.

As to this clonotype: It may be a read error: a sequence one base away is much more abundant. The rearrangement uses TRBV11-2 and TRBJ2-1; 7 bases line up with TRBD2. Looked up from germline, CDR1 is SGHAT and CDR2 is FQNNGV. The CDR3 extends over 14 amino acids. V was pared by 1 base and J by 9 bases, with 6 bases of the junction left unmatched. CDR3 nucleotides: TGTGCCAGCAGCTTAGCGGGAGCGGGGAGTGAGCAGTTCTTC. Amino acids: CASSLAGAGSEQFF. The full variable domain, its missing parts supplied by reference TRBV11-2 and TRBJ2-1, is EAGVAQSPRYKIIEKRQSVAFWCNPISGHATLYWYQQILGQGPKLLIQFQNNGVVDDSQLPKDRFSAERLKGVDSTLKIQPAKLEDSAVYLCASSLAGAGSEQFFGPGTRLTVL.

This clonotype was recorded once. The chain links TRBV6-1 to TRBJ1-3; no clear D. The V gene's germline CDR1 is MNHNS and CDR2 SASEGT. The CDR3 contains 16 residues. The V end lost 6 bases, the J end lost 0 bases, and 15 bases lay between the germline ends. Here the CDR3 reads CASRSPGQASGNTIYF. CDR3 nucleotides: TGTGCCAGCAGGAGTCCGGGTCAGGCCTCTGGAAACACCATATATTTT.